This paragraph reports one TCR beta chain. The data were taken from a study of blood T cell repertoires in COVID-19. Trimming stripped 2 bases from V and 2 bases from J, with 7 bases between. Per the germline V gene, CDR1 is SGHTA and CDR2 is FQGTGA. CDR3 length: 13 residues. The protocol was immunoSEQ multiplex PCR, while the TCRdb copy is restricted to in-frame clones and leaves out a portion. The profile shows over 450,000 clones, around 90% of them singletons. The chain employs TRBV7-3 and TRBJ2-7, with a tentative D call TRBD1 (5 bases). Sequenced input: peripheral blood. This sequence originates from a woman between 50 and 59 years old with COVID-19, enrolled during active disease. CDR3 nucleotide sequence: TGTGCCAGCAGCTTACAGGGAACCTACGAGCAGTACTTC. Translation: CASSLQGTYEQYF.